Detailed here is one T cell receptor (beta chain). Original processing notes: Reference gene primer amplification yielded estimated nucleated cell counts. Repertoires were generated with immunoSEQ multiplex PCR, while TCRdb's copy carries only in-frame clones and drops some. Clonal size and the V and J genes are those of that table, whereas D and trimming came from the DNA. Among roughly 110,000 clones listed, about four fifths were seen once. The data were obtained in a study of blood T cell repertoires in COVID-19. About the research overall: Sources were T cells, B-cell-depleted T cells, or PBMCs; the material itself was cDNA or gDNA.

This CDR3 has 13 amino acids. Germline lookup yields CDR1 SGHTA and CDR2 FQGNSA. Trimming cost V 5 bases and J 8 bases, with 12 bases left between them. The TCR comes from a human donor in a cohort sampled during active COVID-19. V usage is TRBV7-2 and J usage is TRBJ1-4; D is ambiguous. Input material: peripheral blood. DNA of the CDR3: TGTGCCAGCAGCCTCGGGAGGACCGAAAAACTGTTTTTT. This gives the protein CASSLGRTEKLFF.